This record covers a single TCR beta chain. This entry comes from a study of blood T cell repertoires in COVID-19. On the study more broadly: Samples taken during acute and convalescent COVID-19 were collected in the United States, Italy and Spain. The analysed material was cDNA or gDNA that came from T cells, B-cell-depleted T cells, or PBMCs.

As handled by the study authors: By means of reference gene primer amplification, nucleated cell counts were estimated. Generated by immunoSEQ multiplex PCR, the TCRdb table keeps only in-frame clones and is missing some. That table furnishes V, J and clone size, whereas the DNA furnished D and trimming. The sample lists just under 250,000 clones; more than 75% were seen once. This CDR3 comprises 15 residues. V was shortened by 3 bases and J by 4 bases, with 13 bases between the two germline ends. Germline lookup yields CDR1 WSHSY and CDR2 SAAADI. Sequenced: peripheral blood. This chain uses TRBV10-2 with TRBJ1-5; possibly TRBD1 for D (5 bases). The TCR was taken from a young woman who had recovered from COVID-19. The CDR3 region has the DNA TGCGCCAGCAGTGACCCCTACGACAGAAATCAGCCCCAGCATTTT. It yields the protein CASSDPYDRNQPQHF.